This T cell receptor beta chain was recorded in a study of blood T cell repertoires in COVID-19. At the level of the study: Samples came from the United States, Italy and Spain, spanning acute and convalescent COVID-19. PBMCs, B-cell-depleted T cells, or T cells were the source of the cDNA or gDNA that made up the material.

Under the authors' procedure: For nucleated cells, counts were estimated from reference gene primer amplification. Sequencing was performed with immunoSEQ multiplex PCR; in TCRdb, only in-frame clones are kept and a portion is missing. From that table come the V and J calls and clone size; the DNA was used to work out D and trimming. This table has 210,000 or so clones, 70% to 90% appearing once. This CDR3 contains 16 residues. CDR1 and CDR2 (germline): SGHDT, YYEEEE. V shed 4 bases, J shed 6 bases, and the junction held 9 bases outside the gene matches. This TCR was recovered from a woman aged 80 or older with acute or convalescent COVID-19. Sample: peripheral blood. The chain links TRBV5-6 to TRBJ1-6; 8 bases are a match to TRBD1. For the CDR3, the DNA is TGTGCCAGCAGCAGAGGGACAGGCAGTCCTAATTCACCCCTCCACTTT. This sequence encodes CASSRGTGSPNSPLHF.